This is a list of T cell receptor beta chains from one sample in a study of blood T cell repertoires in COVID-19. Assay used: immunoSEQ multiplex PCR; TCRdb lists only in-frame clones, some missing. The sample records 110,000 to 150,000 clones, more than 75% being singletons. Material: PBMCs or T cells enriched from blood (not recorded which). These receptors all stem from a man in his 60s who had recovered from COVID-19. CDR3s include the opening cysteine and the closing phenylalanine or tryptophan. Each record gives: V gene, CDR3 protein.

v_gene: TRBV19
CDR3aa: CASSSGLTGNEQFF

v_gene: TRBV6-1
CDR3aa: CASSEALQRLLYGYTF

v_gene: TRBV5-4
CDR3aa: CASQRGKGYNSPLHF

v_gene: TRBV2
CDR3aa: CASKTRGRTDTQYF

v_gene: TRBV3-1/TRBV3-2
CDR3aa: CASSQAGTGYGYTF

v_gene: TRBV7-9
CDR3aa: CASSMGLAGVFGELFF

v_gene: TRBV19
CDR3aa: CASAPRLAELNTGELFF

v_gene: TRBV4-2
CDR3aa: CASSQVGDRETQYF

v_gene: TRBV19
CDR3aa: CASTRTGELFF

v_gene: TRBV13
CDR3aa: CASSSRGSSAFF

v_gene: TRBV3-1/TRBV3-2
CDR3aa: CASSAGGLYTGELFF

v_gene: TRBV2
CDR3aa: CASSEGQSHEQYF

v_gene: TRBV9
CDR3aa: CASSVVGGHTGELFF

v_gene: TRBV9
CDR3aa: CASSVESQPQHF

v_gene: TRBV5-6
CDR3aa: CASSLGGIQETQYF

v_gene: TRBV7-3
CDR3aa: CASSLLGEASPLHF

v_gene: TRBV6-5
CDR3aa: CASSPHRGPNEKLFF

v_gene: TRBV5-1
CDR3aa: CASSLERGSYNEQFF

v_gene: TRBV28
CDR3aa: CASSLPEQGYQPQHF

v_gene: TRBV7-8
CDR3aa: CASSLVSQGGNTIYF

v_gene: TRBV2
CDR3aa: CASSGRTAHQPQHF

v_gene: TRBV27
CDR3aa: CASVKLAGGYNEQFF

v_gene: TRBV2
CDR3aa: CASGMGITGGNREQYF

v_gene: TRBV5-1
CDR3aa: CASSLEGHRGSEQYF

v_gene: TRBV7-2
CDR3aa: CASSFWGGTDTQYF

v_gene: TRBV27
CDR3aa: CASSPRDSYGYTF